This T cell receptor (beta chain) came from a study of human T cells and chemical hapten exposure. Time point here: patch test 2, 6 weeks after DPC sensitization. The treatment was: therapeutic diphenylcyclopropenone sensitization with weekly scalp DPC. TCRdb reprocessed the RACE reads with MiXCR, giving one entry per CDR3 protein. The sample consists of approximately 87,000 distinct CDR3 sequences, approximately 10% of them appearing once. CDR3 length equals 15 residues. CDR1 and CDR2 (germline): LNHDA, SQIVND (reference sequence). After removal of 8 bases from V and 2 bases from J, the junction contained 10 bases not matched to a gene.

This material consisted of whole blood, taken in connection with sensitization to the hapten diphenylcyclopropenone (DPC). V usage is TRBV19 and J usage is TRBJ2-3, with 7 bases identical to TRBD2. This TCR came from a woman aged 40 to 49 with alopecia areata. Some clones in this sample may be carry-over from other donors' samples. Here the CDR3 reads CASVQAGSPTDTQYF. CDR3 nucleotides: TGTGCCAGTGTACAAGCGGGGTCTCCCACAGATACGCAGTATTTT. Full variable domain (outside the CDR3, taken from reference TRBV19 and TRBJ2-3): DGGITQSPKYLFRKEGQNVTLSCEQNLNHDAMYWYRQDPGQGLRLIYYSQIVNDFQKGDIAEGYSVSREKKESFPLTVTSAQKNPTAFYLCASVQAGSPTDTQYFGPGTRLTVL.